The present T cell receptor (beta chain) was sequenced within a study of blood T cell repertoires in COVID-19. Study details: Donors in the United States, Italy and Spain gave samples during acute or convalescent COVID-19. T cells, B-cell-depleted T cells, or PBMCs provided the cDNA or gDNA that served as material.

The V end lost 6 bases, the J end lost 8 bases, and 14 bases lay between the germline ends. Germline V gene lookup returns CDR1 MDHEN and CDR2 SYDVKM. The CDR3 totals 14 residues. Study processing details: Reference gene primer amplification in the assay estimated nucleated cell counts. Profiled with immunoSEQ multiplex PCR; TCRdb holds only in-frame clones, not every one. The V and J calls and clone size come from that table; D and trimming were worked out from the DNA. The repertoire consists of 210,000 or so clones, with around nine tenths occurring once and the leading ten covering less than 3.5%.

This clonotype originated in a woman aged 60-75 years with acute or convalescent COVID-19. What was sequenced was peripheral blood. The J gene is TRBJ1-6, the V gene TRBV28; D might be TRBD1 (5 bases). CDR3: CASRTQGGHSPLHF. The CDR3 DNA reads TGTGCCAGCAGGACCCAGGGAGGGCATTCACCCCTCCACTTT.